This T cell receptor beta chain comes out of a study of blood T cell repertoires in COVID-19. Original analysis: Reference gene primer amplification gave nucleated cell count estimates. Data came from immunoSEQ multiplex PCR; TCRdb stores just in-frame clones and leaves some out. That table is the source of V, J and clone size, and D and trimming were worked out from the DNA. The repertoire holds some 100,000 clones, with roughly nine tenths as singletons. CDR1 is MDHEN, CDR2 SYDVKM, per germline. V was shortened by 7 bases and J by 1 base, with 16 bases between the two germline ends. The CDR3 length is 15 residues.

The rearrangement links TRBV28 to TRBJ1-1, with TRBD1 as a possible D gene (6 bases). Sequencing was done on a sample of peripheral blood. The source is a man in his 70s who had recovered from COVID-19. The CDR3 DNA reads TGTGCCAGCAATAGGGGGTCCCTGAGGAACACTGAAGCTTTCTTT. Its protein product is CASNRGSLRNTEAFF.